Each of the 22 T cell receptor beta chains below was sequenced from the same sample in a study of blood T cell repertoires in COVID-19. Profiling relied on immunoSEQ multiplex PCR, and the TCRdb table lists in-frame clones only, not all of them. Of approximately 46,000 clones in the sample, approximately 89% were seen once. Input material: peripheral blood. These receptors all stem from a man between 60 and 75 years old with active or convalescent COVID-19.

This chain connects TRBV5-4 to TRBJ2-5; 8 bases line up with TRBD2. Germline CDR1 is SGHNT and CDR2 is YYREEE (reference sequence). The CDR3 totals 14 residues. The J segment lost 3 bases and the V segment lost 6 bases, leaving 7 bases of the junction unmatched. As DNA, the CDR3 is TGTGCCAGCAAGGAGGTCGGGGGGGAAGAGACCCAGTACTTC. It is translated as CASKEVGGEETQYF.

The chain couples TRBV21-1 to TRBJ1-1; the table's D gene call, TRBD1, was not cross checked with the DNA. TRBV21-1 is shown as a pseudogene. The CDR3 runs to 15 residues. The CDR3 nucleotides are TGTGCCAGCAGCAATCGGACAGGTTTGGGCACTGAAGCTTTCTTT. Its protein product is CASSNRTGLGTEAFF.

The V call is TRBV5-6, the J call TRBJ1-2; 9 bases match TRBD1. The CDR3 runs 14 residues. V shed 0 bases and J 6 bases; nucleotides not matched to a gene: 3. Germline loops: CDR1 SGHDT, CDR2 YYEEEE. The CDR3 DNA reads as TGTGCCAGCAGCTTGGGGGACAGGGCCAATGGCTACACCTTC. The encoded protein is CASSLGDRANGYTF.

The V and J genes are TRBV30 and TRBJ1-4; TRBD1 agrees at 9 bases. The trim removed 3 bases at V and 8 bases at J, leaving 7 bases unmatched. The germline V gene has CDR1 GTSNPN and CDR2 SVGIG (reference sequence). CDR3 length: 14 amino acids. The DNA for the CDR3 is TGTGCCTGGAGCCCACAGGGGGCGGGCGAAAAACTGTTTTTT. Translating gives CAWSPQGAGEKLFF.

V is TRBV24-1 and J is TRBJ2-2; D is undetermined. This CDR3 contains 13 residues. CDR1 is KGHDR and CDR2 is SFDVKD in the germline V gene. The V and J ends lost 1 base and 7 bases respectively, with 6 bases between them. For the CDR3, the DNA is TGTGCCACCAGTGATTTTACTAACGGGGAGCTGTTTTTT. It translates to CATSDFTNGELFF.

This chain uses TRBV3-1 (or the pseudogene TRBV3-2) with TRBJ2-5; 11 positions agree with TRBD2. With 0 bases clipped from V and 0 bases from J, the junction kept 6 bases outside the gene matches. The CDR3 is 18 amino acids. CDR1 is LGHDT and CDR2 is YNNKEL in the germline V gene (reference sequence). The CDR3 nucleotides are TGTGCCAGCAGCCAAGATCGAGTAGCGGGGGGGTACCAAGAGACCCAGTACTTC. It translates to CASSQDRVAGGYQETQYF.

V and J are TRBV28 and TRBJ2-5; 16 bases match TRBD2. Trimming at V came to 10 bases and at J to 5 bases, leaving 13 bases not matched to a gene. Germline CDR1 reads MDHEN; CDR2 reads SYDVKM. There are 17 residues in the CDR3. The CDR3 nucleotides read TGTGCCACCTCCTCCGGGACTAGCGGGGGGGCAGGGGAGACCCAGTACTTC. This sequence encodes CATSSGTSGGAGETQYF. Filled out from reference TRBV28 and TRBJ2-5, the complete variable domain reads DVKVTQSSRYLVKRTGEKVFLECVQDMDHENMFWYRQDPGLGLRLIYFSYDVKMKEKGDIPEGYSVSREKKERFSLILESASTNQTSMYLCATSSGTSGGAGETQYFGPGTRLLVL.

This chain joins TRBV7-2 and TRBJ1-2, with a weak D call TRBD1 (6 bases). CDR1 SGHTA and CDR2 FQGNSA come from the germline V gene. With 0 bases removed from V and 5 bases from J, the gap between germline ends came to 10 bases. This CDR3 has 14 residues. CDR3 region: CASSLAPGEYGYTF. The CDR3 DNA sequence: TGTGCCAGCAGCTTAGCCCCAGGGGAGTATGGCTACACCTTC.

This rearrangement joins TRBV10-3 to TRBJ2-3; D gene unclear. The CDR3 is made up of 16 amino acids. Germline V lookup: CDR1 ENHRY, CDR2 SYGVKD. V lost 0 bases and J 1 base, leaving 11 bases between the germline ends. CDR3 protein: CAISESTRVGTDTQYF. The CDR3 DNA reads as TGTGCCATCAGTGAGTCGACTCGGGTAGGCACAGATACGCAGTATTTT.

Only a few counts were recorded for this clone. One end of the junction is discordant with germline, which a read error may explain. The chain employs TRBV6-1 and TRBJ2-7; 9 bases map to TRBD2. CDR1 and CDR2 from the germline V gene are MNHNS and SASEGT. The CDR3 sequence is 15 residues long. CDR3 sequence: CASREETSGSYEQYF. The CDR3 bases are TGTGCCAGCAGAGAAGAGACTAGCGGATCCTACGAGCAGTACTTC.

The chain uses TRBV27 and TRBJ2-7; the match to TRBD2 covers 9 bases. The CDR3 totals 19 residues. Losses at the gene ends were 1 base for V and 0 bases for J; bases not matched to a gene: 13. Germline V gives CDR1 MNHEY, CDR2 SMNVEV (reference sequence). CDR3 DNA: TGTGCCAGCAGTTTATTAGGCGGGGGGGCGAGGAAGAGCTCCTACGAGCAGTACTTC. It codes for CASSLLGGGARKSSYEQYF.

The gene calls are TRBV6-1 and TRBJ2-7; 9 bases fit TRBD2. V shed 3 bases, J shed 2 bases, and the junction held 5 bases outside the gene matches. From germline, CDR1 is MNHNS and CDR2 SASEGT. The CDR3 is made up of 15 amino acids. The CDR3 DNA reads as TGTGCCAGCAGTGAGGGAGCGGGGGGAACCTACGAGCAGTACTTC. It encodes CASSEGAGGTYEQYF.

This sequence joins TRBV7-9 and TRBJ2-7, with 9 positions matching TRBD1. The J segment lost 6 bases and the V segment lost 5 bases, leaving 2 bases of the junction unmatched. The germline V gene has CDR1 SEHNR and CDR2 FQNEAQ (reference sequence). The CDR3 consists of 12 residues. CDR3 sequence reads: CASSRTGAEQYF. In nucleotides, the CDR3 is TGTGCCAGCAGCCGGACAGGGGCCGAGCAGTACTTC.

The chain has TRBV2 and TRBJ2-5; 10 bases line up with TRBD1. The length of the CDR3 is 14 residues. The junction had 2 bases not matched to a gene; V was cut back by 5 bases and J by 2 bases. Looked up from germline, CDR1 is SNHLY and CDR2 is FYNNEI. The CDR3 sequence is CASSLDRGQETQYF. CDR3 nucleotide sequence: TGTGCCAGCAGTCTGGACAGGGGGCAAGAGACCCAGTACTTC.

This clone was picked up a small number of times. The chain uses TRBV5-1 and TRBJ1-2, with no clear D. V gave up 4 bases and J gave up 0 bases, with 10 bases separating them. The CDR3 spans 14 residues. The germline gives CDR1 SGHRS, CDR2 YFSETQ. The CDR3 region has the DNA TGCGCCAGCAGCCCCTGGGGAGCTAACTATGGCTACACCTTC. Translated: CASSPWGANYGYTF.

The chain links TRBV11-2 to TRBJ2-1, with TRBD1 matching over 7 bases. V lost 4 bases and J lost 4; bases outside the gene matches: 4. Germline CDR1 is SGHAT and CDR2 is FQNNGV. This CDR3 is built from 14 residues. In DNA, the CDR3 is TGTGCCAGCAGCTGGGGACAGAGTTACAATGAGCAGTTCTTC. It translates to CASSWGQSYNEQFF.

The gene calls are TRBV7-9 and TRBJ1-1, with D possibly being TRBD1 (5 bases). The CDR3 is 14 residues long. CDR1 is SEHNR and CDR2 is FQNEAQ in the germline V gene (reference sequence). The V and J ends lost 4 bases and 1 base respectively, with 10 bases between them. CDR3 in DNA: TGTGCCAGCAGCTCTAGGGGTGGGAACACTGAAGCTTTCTTT. Its protein is CASSSRGGNTEAFF.

Note on this clone: One end of the junction is discordant with germline, which a read error may explain. This chain joins TRBV19 and TRBJ2-3, with 12 bases lining up with TRBD2. CDR3 length: 17 amino acids. From germline, CDR1 is LNHDA and CDR2 SQIVND (reference sequence). CDR3: CASSIDSTSGGTNTQYF. CDR3 nucleotide sequence: TGTGCCAGTAGCATAGACTCTACTAGCGGGGGGACTAATACGCAGTATTTT.

The V gene is TRBV6-1, the J gene TRBJ1-6; no firm D call. This CDR3 comprises 15 residues. Per germline, CDR1 MNHNS and CDR2 SASEGT. V lost 2 bases and J lost 6, with 11 bases in between. CDR3 loop: CASSEFVRSNSPLHF. The DNA for the CDR3 is TGTGCCAGCAGTGAATTCGTACGGAGTAATTCACCCCTCCACTTT.

CDR3 protein: CASSPGTGPLSPLHF. The CDR3 DNA follows: TGTGCCAGCAGTCCCGGGACAGGGCCTTTGTCACCCCTCCACTTT. The chain combines TRBV27 with TRBJ1-6; 9 bases map to TRBD1. Germline V gene lookup returns CDR1 MNHEY and CDR2 SMNVEV (reference sequence). With V trimmed by 5 bases and J by 10 bases, 9 bases remained unmatched. The CDR3 covers 15 residues.

The gene calls are TRBV5-6 and TRBJ2-5; 12 bases line up with TRBD2. The CDR3 contains 15 residues. The germline CDR1 and CDR2 sequences are SGHDT and YYEEEE. Germline trimming cut 5 bases from V and 2 bases from J; bases unmatched to any gene: 4. The CDR3 reads CASRRLAGAQETQYF. Here the CDR3 DNA reads TGTGCCAGCAGAAGACTAGCGGGGGCGCAAGAGACCCAGTACTTC. Drawing the rest from reference TRBV5-6 and TRBJ2-5, the complete variable domain is DAGVTQSPTHLIKTRGQQVTLRCSPKSGHDTVSWYQQALGQGPQFIFQYYEEEERQRGNFPDRFSGHQFPNYSSELNVNALLLGDSALYLCASRRLAGAQETQYFGPGTRLLVL.

V usage is TRBV18 and J usage is TRBJ1-4; D remains ambiguous. The CDR3 spans 15 residues. Trimming cost V 3 bases and J 0 bases, with 8 bases left between them. Germline V gene sequence: CDR1 KGHSH, CDR2 LQKENI. CDR3 nucleotides: TGTGCCAGCTCACCGTCTCGTGCAACTAATGAAAAACTGTTTTTT. Its translation is CASSPSRATNEKLFF.